The 6 T cell receptor beta chains presented below share a single source sample, sequenced in a study of T cell responses to AZD1222 COVID-19 vaccine. The assay was immunoSEQ multiplex PCR, and TCRdb's table has in-frame clones only and misses some. The table lists some 130,000 clones, 84% of them singletons. The sequencing used peripheral blood, collected on day 0 of AZD1222 vaccination. The receptors here all came from an adult in good health.

The chain joins TRBV20-1 to TRBJ1-5; D is unclear. This CDR3 is 15 amino acids long. With 3 bases removed from V and 0 bases from J, the gap between germline ends came to 12 bases. Per germline, CDR1 DFQATT and CDR2 SNEGSKA (reference sequence). In nucleotides, the CDR3 is TGCAGTGCTAGTATCGCCGTCCTTAGCAATCAGCCCCAGCATTTT. This translates into CSASIAVLSNQPQHF.

This chain uses TRBV11-3 with TRBJ2-3; tentatively, D is TRBD2 (5 bases). Germline V gives CDR1 SGHNT, CDR2 YENEEA. V lost 3 bases and J 8 bases, leaving 6 bases between the germline ends. This CDR3 is built from 11 residues. The CDR3 coding sequence is TGTGCCAGCAGCTTGGGGAGTACGCAGTATTTT. Protein product: CASSLGSTQYF.

V usage is TRBV5-1 and J usage is TRBJ2-4; possible D gene TRBD1, 5 bases. CDR1 and CDR2 from the germline V gene are SGHRS and YFSETQ. CDR3 length equals 15 residues. Deletions cut 5 bases from V and 1 base from J, with 13 bases between. This CDR3 reads CASSGSAGAKNIQYF. Written as DNA, the CDR3 is TGCGCCAGCAGTGGATCGGCAGGGGCCAAAAACATTCAGTACTTC.

This chain uses TRBV5-1 with TRBJ1-1; TRBD1 might be the D (6 bases). Trimming took 0 bases from V and 10 from J, leaving 16 bases between them. The CDR3 is made up of 14 amino acids. The germline gives CDR1 SGHRS, CDR2 YFSETQ. CDR3 bases: TGCGCCAGCAGCTTGGTAATTGGGGGCAGGGGAGCTTTCTTT. This sequence encodes CASSLVIGGRGAFF. Variable domain in full (rest from reference TRBV5-1 and TRBJ1-1): KAGVTQTPRYLIKTRGQQVTLSCSPISGHRSVSWYQQTPGQGLQFLFEYFSETQRNKGNFPGRFSGRQFSNSRSEMNVSTLELGDSALYLCASSLVIGGRGAFFGQGTRLTVV.

This chain uses TRBV27 with TRBJ2-1; maybe TRBD1 (6 bases). V lost 1 base, J lost 6 bases, and 19 bases lay in between. Germline V lookup: CDR1 MNHEY, CDR2 SMNVEV (reference sequence). The CDR3 length is 17 residues. The CDR3 loop reads CASSLLQRTRGGNEQFF. The CDR3 DNA reads TGTGCCAGCAGTTTATTACAGAGGACCCGAGGGGGCAATGAGCAGTTCTTC.

This chain connects TRBV19 to TRBJ1-1; the match to TRBD1 covers 7 bases. The ends lost 6 bases at V and 1 base at J; junction bases unmatched: 14. The CDR3 is 17 residues long. Germline-derived CDR1 and CDR2 are LNHDA and SQIVND (reference sequence). The CDR3 nucleotides read TGTGCCAGTAGAGGGGAAAGAACCGGGACAGCGAACACTGAAGCTTTCTTT. It codes for CASRGERTGTANTEAFF. The full variable domain, rest sourced from reference TRBV19 and TRBJ1-1, is DGGITQSPKYLFRKEGQNVTLSCEQNLNHDAMYWYRQDPGQGLRLIYYSQIVNDFQKGDIAEGYSVSREKKESFPLTVTSAQKNPTAFYLCASRGERTGTANTEAFFGQGTRLTVV.